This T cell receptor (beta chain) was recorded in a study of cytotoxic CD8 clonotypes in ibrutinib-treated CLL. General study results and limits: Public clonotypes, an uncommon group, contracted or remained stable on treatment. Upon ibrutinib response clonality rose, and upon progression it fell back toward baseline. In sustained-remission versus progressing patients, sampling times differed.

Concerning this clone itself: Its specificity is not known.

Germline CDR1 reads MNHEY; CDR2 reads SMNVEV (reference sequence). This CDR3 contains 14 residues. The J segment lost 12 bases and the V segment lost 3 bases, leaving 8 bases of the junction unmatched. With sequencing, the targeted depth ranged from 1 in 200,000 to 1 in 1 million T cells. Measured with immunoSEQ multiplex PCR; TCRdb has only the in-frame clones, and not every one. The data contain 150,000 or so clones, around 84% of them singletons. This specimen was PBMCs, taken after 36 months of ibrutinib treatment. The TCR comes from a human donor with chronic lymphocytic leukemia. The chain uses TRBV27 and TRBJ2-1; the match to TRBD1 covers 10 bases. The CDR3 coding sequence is TGTGCCAGCAGTTTGCGAGACAGGGGGCAACGGCAGTTCTTC. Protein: CASSLRDRGQRQFF.